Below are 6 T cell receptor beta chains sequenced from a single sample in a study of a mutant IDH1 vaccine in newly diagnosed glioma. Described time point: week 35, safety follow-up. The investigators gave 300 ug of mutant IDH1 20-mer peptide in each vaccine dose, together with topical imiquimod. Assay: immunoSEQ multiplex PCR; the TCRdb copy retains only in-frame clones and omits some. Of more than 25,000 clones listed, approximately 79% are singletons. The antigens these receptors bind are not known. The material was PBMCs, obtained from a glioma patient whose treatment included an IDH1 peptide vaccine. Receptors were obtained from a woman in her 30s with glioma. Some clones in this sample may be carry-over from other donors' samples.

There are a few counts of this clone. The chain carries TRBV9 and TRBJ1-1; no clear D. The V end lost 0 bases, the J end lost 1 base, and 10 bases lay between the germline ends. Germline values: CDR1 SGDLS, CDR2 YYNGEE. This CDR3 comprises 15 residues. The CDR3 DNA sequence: TGTGCCAGCAGCGTAGAAGCTCCACCGAACACTGAAGCTTTCTTT. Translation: CASSVEAPPNTEAFF.

The CDR3 is CASRTQGLAGLETQYF. Written as DNA, the CDR3 is TGTGCCAGCAGAACCCAGGGACTAGCGGGTTTGGAGACCCAGTACTTC. The chain couples TRBV7-8 to TRBJ2-5; the match to TRBD2 covers 12 bases. Germline values: CDR1 SGHVS, CDR2 FQNEAQ. The CDR3 is 16 amino acids. Trimming cost V 6 bases and J 5 bases; bases outside gene matches: 10. Filled out from reference TRBV7-8 and TRBJ2-5, the complete variable domain reads GAGVSQSPRYKVAKRGQDVALRCDPISGHVSLFWYQQALGQGPEFLTYFQNEAQLDKSGLPSDRFFAERPEGSVSTLKIQRTQQEDSAVYLCASRTQGLAGLETQYFGPGTRLLVL.

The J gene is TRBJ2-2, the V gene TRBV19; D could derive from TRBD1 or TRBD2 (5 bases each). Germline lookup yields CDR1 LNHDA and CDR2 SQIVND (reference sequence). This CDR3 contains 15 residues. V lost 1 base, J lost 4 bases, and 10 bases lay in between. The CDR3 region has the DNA TGTGCCAGTAGTATAGCGGGGCCAGGCACCGGGGAGCTGTTTTTT. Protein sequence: CASSIAGPGTGELFF.

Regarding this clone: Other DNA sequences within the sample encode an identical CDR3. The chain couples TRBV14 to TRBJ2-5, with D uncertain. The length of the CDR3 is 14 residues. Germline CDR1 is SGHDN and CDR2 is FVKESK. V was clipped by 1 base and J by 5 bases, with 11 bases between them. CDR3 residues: CASSQGARSETQYF. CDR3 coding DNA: TGTGCCAGCAGCCAAGGGGCCAGGTCGGAGACCCAGTACTTC. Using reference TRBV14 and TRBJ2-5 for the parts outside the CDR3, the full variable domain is EAGVTQFPSHSVIEKGQTVTLRCDPISGHDNLYWYRRVMGKEIKFLLHFVKESKQDESGMPNNRFLAERTGGTYSTLKVQPAELEDSGVYFCASSQGARSETQYFGPGTRLLVL.

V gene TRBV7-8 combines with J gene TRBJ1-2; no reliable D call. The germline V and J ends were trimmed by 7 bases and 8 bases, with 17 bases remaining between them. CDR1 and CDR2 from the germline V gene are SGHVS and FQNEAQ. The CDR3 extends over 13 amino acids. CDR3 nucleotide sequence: TGTGCCAGCACCTCTCAGGCCCTTAGGGGCTACACCTTC. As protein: CASTSQALRGYTF.

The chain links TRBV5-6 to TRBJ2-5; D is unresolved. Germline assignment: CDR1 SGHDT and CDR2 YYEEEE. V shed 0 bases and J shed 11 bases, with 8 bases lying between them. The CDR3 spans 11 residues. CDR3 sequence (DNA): TGTGCCAGCAGCTTGGGAAATAGACAGTACTTC. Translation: CASSLGNRQYF.